This TCR beta chain was obtained from a study of blood T cell repertoires in COVID-19. Study overall: The United States, Italy and Spain were the sources of the acute and convalescent COVID-19 samples. Sources were T cells, B-cell-depleted T cells, or PBMCs; the material itself was cDNA or gDNA.

Germline CDR1 KGHSH, CDR2 LQKENI. The V and J ends lost 2 bases and 1 base respectively, with 8 bases between them. The CDR3 has 14 residues. The assay was immunoSEQ multiplex PCR, and TCRdb's table has in-frame clones only and misses some. The sample contains under 200,000 clones, approximately 82% of which appear only once. Sequenced input: peripheral blood. This chain joins TRBV18 and TRBJ1-1; the D is unclear. The clonotype originates from a man aged 70-80 years who had recovered from COVID-19. In DNA, the CDR3 is TGTGCCAGCTCACCAGGATCGGGGAACACTGAAGCTTTCTTT. Its protein product is CASSPGSGNTEAFF.